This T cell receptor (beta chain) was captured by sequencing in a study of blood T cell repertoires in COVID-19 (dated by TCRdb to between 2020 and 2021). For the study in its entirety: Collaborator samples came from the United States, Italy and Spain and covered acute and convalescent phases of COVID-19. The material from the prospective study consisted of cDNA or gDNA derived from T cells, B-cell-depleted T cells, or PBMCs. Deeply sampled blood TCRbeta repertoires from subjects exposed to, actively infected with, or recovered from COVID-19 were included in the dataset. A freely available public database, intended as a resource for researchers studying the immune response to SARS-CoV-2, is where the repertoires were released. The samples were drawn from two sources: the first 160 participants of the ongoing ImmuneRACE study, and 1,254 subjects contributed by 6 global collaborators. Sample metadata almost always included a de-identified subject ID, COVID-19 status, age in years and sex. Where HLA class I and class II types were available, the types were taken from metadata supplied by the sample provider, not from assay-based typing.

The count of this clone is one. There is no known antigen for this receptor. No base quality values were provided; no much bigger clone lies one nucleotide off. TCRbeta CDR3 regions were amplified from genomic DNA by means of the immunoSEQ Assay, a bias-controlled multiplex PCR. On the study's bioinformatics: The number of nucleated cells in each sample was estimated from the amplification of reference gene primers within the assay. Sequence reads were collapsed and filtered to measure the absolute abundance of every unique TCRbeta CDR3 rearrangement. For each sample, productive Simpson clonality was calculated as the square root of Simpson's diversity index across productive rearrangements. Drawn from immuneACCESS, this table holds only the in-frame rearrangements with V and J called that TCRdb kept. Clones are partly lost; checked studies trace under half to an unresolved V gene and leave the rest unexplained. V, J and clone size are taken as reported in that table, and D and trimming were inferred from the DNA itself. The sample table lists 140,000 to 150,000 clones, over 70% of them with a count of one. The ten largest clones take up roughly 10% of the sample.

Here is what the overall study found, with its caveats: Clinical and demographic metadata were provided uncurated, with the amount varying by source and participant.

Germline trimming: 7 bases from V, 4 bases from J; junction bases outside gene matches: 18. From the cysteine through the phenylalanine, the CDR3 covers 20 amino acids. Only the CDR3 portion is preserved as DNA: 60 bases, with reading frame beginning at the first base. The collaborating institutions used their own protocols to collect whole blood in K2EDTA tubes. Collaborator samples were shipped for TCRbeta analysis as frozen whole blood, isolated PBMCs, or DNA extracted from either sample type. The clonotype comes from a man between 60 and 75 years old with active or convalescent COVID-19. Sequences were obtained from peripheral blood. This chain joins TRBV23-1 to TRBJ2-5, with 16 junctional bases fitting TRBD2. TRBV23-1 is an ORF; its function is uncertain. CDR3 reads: CASKTLGPGLAGGPRETQYF. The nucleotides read TGCGCCAGCAAGACCCTTGGTCCGGGACTAGCGGGAGGGCCGAGAGAGACCCAGTACTTC.